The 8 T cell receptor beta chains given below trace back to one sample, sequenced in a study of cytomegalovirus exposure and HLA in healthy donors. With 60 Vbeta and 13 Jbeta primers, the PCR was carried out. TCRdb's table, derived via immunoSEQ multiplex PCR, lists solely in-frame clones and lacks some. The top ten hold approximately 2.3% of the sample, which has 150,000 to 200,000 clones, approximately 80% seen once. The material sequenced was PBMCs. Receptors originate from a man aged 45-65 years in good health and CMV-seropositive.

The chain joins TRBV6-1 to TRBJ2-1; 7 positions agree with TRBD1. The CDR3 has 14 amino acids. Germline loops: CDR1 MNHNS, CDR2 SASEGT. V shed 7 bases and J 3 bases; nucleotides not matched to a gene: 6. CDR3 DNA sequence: TGTGCCAGCAAAACCGGGACAGTCTACAATGAGCAGTTCTTC. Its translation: CASKTGTVYNEQFF.

This CDR3 is CASSPRGGDSYEQYF. CDR3 bases: TGTGCCAGCTCCCCCCGCGGGGGGGATTCCTACGAGCAGTACTTC. The V call is TRBV18, the J call TRBJ2-7; 9 nucleotides agree with TRBD2. The trim removed 6 bases at V and 1 base at J, leaving 7 bases unmatched. The CDR3 sequence is 15 residues long. CDR1 and CDR2 (germline): KGHSH, LQKENI.

CDR3 protein: CATDGGGPTDTQYF. DNA for the CDR3: TGTGCCACCGACGGAGGGGGCCCCACAGATACGCAGTATTTT. The genes are TRBV6-6 and TRBJ2-3; TRBD1 is a possible D gene (7 bases). The V gene's germline CDR1 is MNHNY and CDR2 SVGAGI (reference sequence). Trimming took 10 bases from V and 2 from J, leaving 16 bases between them. This CDR3 region has 14 residues.

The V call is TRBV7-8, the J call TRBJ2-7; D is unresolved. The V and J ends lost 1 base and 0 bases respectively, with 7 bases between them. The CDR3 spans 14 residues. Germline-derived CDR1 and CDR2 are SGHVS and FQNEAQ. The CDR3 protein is CASSLVFSSYEQYF. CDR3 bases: TGTGCCAGCAGCTTAGTCTTCAGCTCCTACGAGCAGTACTTC.

The CDR3 here is CASSLGGLAGNNEQFF. The CDR3 DNA reads TGCGCCAGCAGCTTGGGGGGACTAGCGGGGAATAATGAGCAGTTCTTC. This chain links TRBV5-1 with TRBJ2-1; TRBD2 aligns across 13 bases. The CDR3 spans 16 residues. Trimming took 0 bases from V and 7 from J; bases not matched to a gene: 4. Looked up from germline, CDR1 is SGHRS and CDR2 is YFSETQ.

In nucleotides, the CDR3 is TGTGCCAGCAGCGTAGGCGGGAGAGGCACAGATACGCAGTATTTT. This codes for CASSVGGRGTDTQYF. The V and J genes are TRBV9 and TRBJ2-3, with 7 bases fitting TRBD2. The CDR3 length is 15 residues. V was clipped by 0 bases and J by 1 base; unmatched bases: 2. Germline V gene data show CDR1 as SGDLS and CDR2 as YYNGEE.

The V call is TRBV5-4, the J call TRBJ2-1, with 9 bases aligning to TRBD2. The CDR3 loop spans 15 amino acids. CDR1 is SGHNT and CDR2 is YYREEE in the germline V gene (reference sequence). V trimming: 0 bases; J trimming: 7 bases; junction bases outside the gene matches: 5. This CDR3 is CASSLARRGGNEQFF. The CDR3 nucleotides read TGTGCCAGCAGCTTGGCCCGGCGGGGGGGTAATGAGCAGTTCTTC.

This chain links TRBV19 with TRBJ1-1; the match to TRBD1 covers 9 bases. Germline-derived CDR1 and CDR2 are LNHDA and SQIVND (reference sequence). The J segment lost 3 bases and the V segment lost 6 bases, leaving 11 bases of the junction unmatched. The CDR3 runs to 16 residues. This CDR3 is CASSRDRASVYTEAFF. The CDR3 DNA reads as TGTGCCAGTAGCAGGGACAGGGCTAGTGTTTACACTGAAGCTTTCTTT.